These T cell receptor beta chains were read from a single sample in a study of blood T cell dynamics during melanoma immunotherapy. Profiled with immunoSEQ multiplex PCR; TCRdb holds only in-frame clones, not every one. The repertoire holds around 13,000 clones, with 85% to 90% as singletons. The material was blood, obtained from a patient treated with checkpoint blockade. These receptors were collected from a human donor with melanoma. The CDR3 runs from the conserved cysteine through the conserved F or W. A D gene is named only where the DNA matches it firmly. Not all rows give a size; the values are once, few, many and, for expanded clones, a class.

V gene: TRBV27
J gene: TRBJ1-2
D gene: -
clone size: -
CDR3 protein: CASSPSGAYLNYGYTF
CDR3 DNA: TGTGCCAGCAGTCCCTCCGGCGCATATCTTAACTATGGCTACACCTTC

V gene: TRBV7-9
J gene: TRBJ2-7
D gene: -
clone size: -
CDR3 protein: CASSLALRTPYEQYF
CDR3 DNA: TGTGCCAGCAGCTTAGCATTAAGGACACCCTACGAGCAGTACTTC

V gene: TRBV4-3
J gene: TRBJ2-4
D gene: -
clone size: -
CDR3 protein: CASSQESTGAKNIQYF
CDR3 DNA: TGCGCCAGCAGCCAAGAATCGACGGGCGCCAAAAACATTCAGTACTTC

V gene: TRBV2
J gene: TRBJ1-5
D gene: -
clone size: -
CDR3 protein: CASSEGGYSNQPQHF
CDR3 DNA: TGTGCCAGCAGCGAAGGGGGATATAGCAATCAGCCCCAGCATTTT

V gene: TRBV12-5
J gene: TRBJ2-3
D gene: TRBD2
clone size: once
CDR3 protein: CASGLVKGATSGPTDTQYF
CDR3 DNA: TGTGCTAGTGGTTTGGTAAAGGGGGCGACTAGCGGACCCACAGATACGCAGTATTTT

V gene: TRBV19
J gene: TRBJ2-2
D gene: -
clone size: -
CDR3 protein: CASSIDPPGTGELFF
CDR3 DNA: TGTGCCAGTAGTATAGACCCTCCGGGCACCGGGGAGCTGTTTTTT

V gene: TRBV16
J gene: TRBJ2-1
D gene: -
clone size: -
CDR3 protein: CASSPGWSNEQFF
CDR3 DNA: TGTGCCAGCAGCCCCGGCTGGAGCAATGAGCAGTTCTTC

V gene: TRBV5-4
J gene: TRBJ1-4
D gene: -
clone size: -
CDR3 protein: CASSPNGADEKLFF
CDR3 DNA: TGTGCCAGCAGCCCAAATGGGGCGGATGAAAAACTGTTTTTT

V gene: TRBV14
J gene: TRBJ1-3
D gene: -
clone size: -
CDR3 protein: CASSRDMSSGNTIYF
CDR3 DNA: TGTGCCAGCAGTCGGGACATGAGCTCTGGAAACACCATATATTTT

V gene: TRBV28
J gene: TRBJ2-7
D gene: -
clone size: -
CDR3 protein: CASSLGYEQYF
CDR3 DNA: TGTGCCAGCAGTTTAGGGTACGAGCAGTACTTC

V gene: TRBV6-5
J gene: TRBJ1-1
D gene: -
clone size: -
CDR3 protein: CASRRLKTRDTEAFF
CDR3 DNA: TGTGCCAGCAGGCGACTGAAAACCCGGGACACTGAAGCTTTCTTT

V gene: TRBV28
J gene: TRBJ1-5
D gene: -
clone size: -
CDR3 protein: CASSRLGDSNQPQHF
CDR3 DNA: TGTGCCAGCAGTCGCTTGGGGGATAGCAATCAGCCCCAGCATTTT

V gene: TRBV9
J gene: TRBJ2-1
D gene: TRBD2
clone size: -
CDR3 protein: CASSVVASGNNEQFF
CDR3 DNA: TGTGCCAGCAGCGTAGTGGCTAGCGGGAATAATGAGCAGTTCTTC

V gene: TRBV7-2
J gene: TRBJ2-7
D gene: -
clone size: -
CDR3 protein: CASSLTQGMGEQYF
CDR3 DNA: TGTGCCAGCAGCCTGACCCAGGGTATGGGGGAGCAGTACTTC

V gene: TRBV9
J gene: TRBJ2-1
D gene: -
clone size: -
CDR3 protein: CASSVGESYNEQFF
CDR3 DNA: TGTGCCAGCAGCGTAGGGGAGTCCTACAATGAGCAGTTCTTC

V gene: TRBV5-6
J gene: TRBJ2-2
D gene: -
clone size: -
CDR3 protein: CASSPGVTGELFF
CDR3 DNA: TGTGCCAGCAGCCCAGGGGTAACCGGGGAGCTGTTTTTT

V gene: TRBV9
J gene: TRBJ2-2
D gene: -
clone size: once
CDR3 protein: CASSVGWRTDTGELFF
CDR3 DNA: TGTGCCAGCAGCGTAGGTTGGCGGACTGACACCGGGGAGCTGTTTTTT

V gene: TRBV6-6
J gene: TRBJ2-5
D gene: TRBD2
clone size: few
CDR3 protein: CASRRTSGRGETQYF
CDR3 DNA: TGTGCCAGCAGACGGACTAGCGGGAGAGGAGAGACCCAGTACTTC

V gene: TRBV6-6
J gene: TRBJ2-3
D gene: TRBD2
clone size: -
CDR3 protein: CASSRGTTITDTQYF
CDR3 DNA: TGTGCCAGCAGCCGCGGGACTACCATCACAGATACGCAGTATTTT

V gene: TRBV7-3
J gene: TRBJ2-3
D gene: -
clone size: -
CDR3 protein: CASSGWPGPPDTQYF
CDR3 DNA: TGTGCCAGCAGCGGATGGCCGGGACCACCCGATACGCAGTATTTT

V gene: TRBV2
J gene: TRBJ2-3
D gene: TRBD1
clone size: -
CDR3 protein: CASSVRRVNRGLGGADTQYF
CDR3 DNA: TGTGCCAGCAGTGTCCGGCGGGTCAACAGGGGGCTAGGCGGGGCAGATACGCAGTATTTT

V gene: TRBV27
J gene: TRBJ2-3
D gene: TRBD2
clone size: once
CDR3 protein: CASNPSGNTDTQYF
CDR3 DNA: TGTGCCAGCAATCCTAGCGGGAACACAGATACGCAGTATTTT

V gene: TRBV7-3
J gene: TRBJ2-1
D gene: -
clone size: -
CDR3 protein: CASSPHTSYNEQFF
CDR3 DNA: TGTGCCAGCAGCCCACATACCTCCTACAATGAGCAGTTCTTC

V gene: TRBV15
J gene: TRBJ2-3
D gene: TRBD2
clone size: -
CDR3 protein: CATSRGQREGLGVTDTQYF
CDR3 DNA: TGTGCCACCAGCAGAGGCCAGCGGGAGGGCCTCGGAGTAACAGATACGCAGTATTTT

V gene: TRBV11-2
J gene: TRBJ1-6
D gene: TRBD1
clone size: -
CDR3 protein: CASSFTRQGLYSPLHF
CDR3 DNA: TGTGCCAGCAGCTTCACCCGACAGGGGCTGTATTCACCCCTCCACTTT

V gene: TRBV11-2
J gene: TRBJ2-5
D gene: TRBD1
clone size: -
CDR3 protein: CASSLSRQGASQETQYF
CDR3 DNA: TGTGCCAGCAGCCTCTCTCGACAGGGGGCTTCTCAAGAGACCCAGTACTTC

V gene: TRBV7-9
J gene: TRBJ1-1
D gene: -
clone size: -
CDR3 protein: CASSSDRVSYTEAFF
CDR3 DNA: TGTGCCAGCAGCTCCGACCGGGTGTCGTACACTGAAGCTTTCTTT

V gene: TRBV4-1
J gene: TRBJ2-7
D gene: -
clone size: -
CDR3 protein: CASSQERGSDEQYF
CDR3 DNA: TGCGCCAGCAGCCAAGAAAGGGGGTCGGACGAGCAGTACTTC

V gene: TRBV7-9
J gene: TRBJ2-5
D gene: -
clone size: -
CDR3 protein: CASSLDSLRVEQYF
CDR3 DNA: TGTGCCAGCAGCTTGGACAGCCTACGCGTGGAGCAGTACTTC

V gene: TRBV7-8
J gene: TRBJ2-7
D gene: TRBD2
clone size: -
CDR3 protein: CASSLRTSGLSRGHEQYF
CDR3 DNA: TGTGCCAGCAGCTTAAGGACTAGCGGACTTTCCAGGGGCCACGAGCAGTACTTC

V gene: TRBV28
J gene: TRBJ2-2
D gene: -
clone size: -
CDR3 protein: CASSFTGGELFF
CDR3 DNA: TGTGCCAGCAGTTTTACTGGCGGGGAGCTGTTTTTT

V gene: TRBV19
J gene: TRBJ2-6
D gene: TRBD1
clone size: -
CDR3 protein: CACGQGASGANVLTF
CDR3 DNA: TGTGCCTGCGGACAGGGGGCCTCTGGGGCCAACGTCCTGACTTTC

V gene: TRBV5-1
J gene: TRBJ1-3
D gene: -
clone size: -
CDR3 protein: CASSSSPTGPAGNTIYF
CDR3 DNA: TGCGCCAGCAGCAGCTCCCCAACAGGCCCCGCTGGAAACACCATATATTTT

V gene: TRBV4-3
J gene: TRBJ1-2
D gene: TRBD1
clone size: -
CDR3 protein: CASSQGRDRTYGYTF
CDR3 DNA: TGCGCCAGCAGCCAAGGGCGGGACAGGACCTATGGCTACACCTTC

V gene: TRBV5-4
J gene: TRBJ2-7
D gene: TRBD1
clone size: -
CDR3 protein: CASSLGRGQGAYEQYF
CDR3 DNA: TGTGCCAGCAGCTTGGGGAGAGGACAGGGGGCTTACGAGCAGTACTTC

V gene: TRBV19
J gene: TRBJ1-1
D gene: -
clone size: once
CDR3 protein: CASSPARAANTEAFF
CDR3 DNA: TGTGCCAGTAGTCCCGCCAGGGCCGCGAACACTGAAGCTTTCTTT

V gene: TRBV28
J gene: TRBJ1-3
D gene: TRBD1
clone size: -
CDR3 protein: CASKRTGSGNTIYF
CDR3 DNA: TGTGCCAGTAAACGGACAGGATCTGGAAACACCATATATTTT

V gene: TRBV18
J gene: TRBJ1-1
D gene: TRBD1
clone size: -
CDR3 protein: CASSTGGTLNTEAFF
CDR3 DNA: TGTGCCAGCTCAACAGGGGGAACTCTGAACACTGAAGCTTTCTTT

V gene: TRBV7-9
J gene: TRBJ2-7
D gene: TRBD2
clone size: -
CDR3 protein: CASSLGLAELYEQYF
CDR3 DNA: TGTGCCAGCAGCCTAGGACTAGCGGAACTCTACGAGCAGTACTTC

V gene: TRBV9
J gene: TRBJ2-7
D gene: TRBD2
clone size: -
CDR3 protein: CASSVGGLASYEQYF
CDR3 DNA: TGTGCCAGCAGCGTAGGGGGACTAGCGAGTTACGAGCAGTACTTC